This T cell receptor (beta chain) was obtained from a study of shared clonotypes between healthy human individuals. At the level of the study: Per donor, three plates held CD4 naive cells, three held CD4 memory, two held CD8 naive and one held CD8 memory.

Germline V lookup: CDR1 SSHAT, CDR2 FNYEAQ (reference sequence). The CDR3 sequence is 15 residues long. Assay: immunoSEQ multiplex PCR; the TCRdb copy retains only in-frame clones and omits some. The sample has nearly 1 million clones; 70% to 85% are singletons. Points on this clone: Compared with germline, one end of the junction differs, possibly owing to a read error.

This chain joins TRBV7-7 and TRBJ2-5; possible D gene TRBD1, 6 bases. The TCR sequence derives from a young man in good health. The material sequenced was memory CD4+ T cells sorted from blood. Subset denoted: CD45RA-negative fraction. CDR3 nucleotide sequence: TGTGCTAGCAAACCGGGGCCAGGGGTCGGAGAGACCCAGTACTTC. Protein: CASKPGPGVGETQYF.